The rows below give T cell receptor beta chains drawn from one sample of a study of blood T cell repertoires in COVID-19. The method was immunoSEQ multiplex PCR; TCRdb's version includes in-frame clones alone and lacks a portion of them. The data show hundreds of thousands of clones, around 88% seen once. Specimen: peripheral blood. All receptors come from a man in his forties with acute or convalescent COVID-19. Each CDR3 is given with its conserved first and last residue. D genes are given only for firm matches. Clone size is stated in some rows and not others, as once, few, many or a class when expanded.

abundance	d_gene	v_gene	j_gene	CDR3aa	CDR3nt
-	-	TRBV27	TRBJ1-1	CASSFDIYNTEAFF	TGTGCCAGCAGTTTCGACATTTATAACACTGAAGCTTTCTTT
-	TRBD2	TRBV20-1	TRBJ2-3	CSASVRGGLGDTQYF	TGCAGTGCTAGTGTACGGGGGGGCCTCGGAGATACGCAGTATTTT
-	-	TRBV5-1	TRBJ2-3	CASSVWGGRDTQYF	TGCGCCAGCAGCGTATGGGGGGGCCGGGATACGCAGTATTTT
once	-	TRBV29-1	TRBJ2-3	CSVEDRSSSPDTQYF	TGCAGCGTTGAAGACCGGTCGTCAAGCCCAGATACGCAGTATTTT
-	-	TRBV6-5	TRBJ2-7	CASSWRSEQYF	TGTGCCAGCAGTTGGAGGAGCGAGCAGTACTTC
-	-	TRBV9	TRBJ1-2	CASSVGGNYGYTF	TGTGCCAGCAGCGTAGGCGGGAACTATGGCTACACCTTC
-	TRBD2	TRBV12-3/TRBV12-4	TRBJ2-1	CASRMGRGEQFF	TGTGCCAGCAGAATGGGGAGGGGTGAGCAGTTCTTC
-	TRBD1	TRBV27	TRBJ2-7	CASSPDRAGSYEQYF	TGTGCCAGCAGTCCCGACAGGGCGGGCTCCTACGAGCAGTACTTC
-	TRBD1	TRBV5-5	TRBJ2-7	CASSLGRDRTEQYF	TGTGCCAGCAGCTTGGGGAGGGACAGGACAGAGCAGTACTTC
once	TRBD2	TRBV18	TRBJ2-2	CASSPMTSGGLTGELFF	TGTGCCAGCTCACCTATGACTAGCGGGGGCCTCACCGGGGAGCTGTTTTTT
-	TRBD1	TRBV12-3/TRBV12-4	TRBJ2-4	CASTRTGEDIQYF	TGTGCCAGCACCCGGACAGGGGAAGACATTCAGTACTTC
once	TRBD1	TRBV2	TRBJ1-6	CASGGQGVSPLHF	TGTGCCAGCGGGGGACAGGGGGTTTCACCCCTCCACTTT
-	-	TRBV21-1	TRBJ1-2	CASTIGTGVPRGYGYTF	TGTGCCAGCACCATCGGGACAGGAGTTCCTAGGGGCTATGGCTACACCTTC
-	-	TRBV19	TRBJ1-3	CASSGVRAKDEGNTIYF	TGTGCCAGTAGTGGGGTGAGGGCAAAGGACGAAGGAAACACCATATATTTT
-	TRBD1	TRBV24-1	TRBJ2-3	CATSEGQEFHTQYF	TGTGCCACCAGTGAGGGACAGGAATTCCATACGCAGTATTTT
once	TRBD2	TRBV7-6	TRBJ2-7	CASSTGLATGFYEQYF	TGTGCCAGCAGCACGGGACTAGCGACTGGTTTCTACGAGCAGTACTTC
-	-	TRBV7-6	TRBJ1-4	CASSSDGEKLFF	TGTGCCAGCAGCTCCGACGGGGAAAAACTGTTTTTT
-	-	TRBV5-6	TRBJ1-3	CASSLPSGNTIYF	TGTGCCAGCAGCTTACCCAGCGGCAACACCATATATTTT
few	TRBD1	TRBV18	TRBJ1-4	CASSRGTATNEKLFF	TGTGCCAGCTCTCGAGGGACAGCAACTAATGAAAAACTGTTTTTT
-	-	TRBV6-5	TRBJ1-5	CASSRTDSNQPQHF	TGTGCCAGCAGCCGGACAGATAGCAATCAGCCCCAGCATTTT
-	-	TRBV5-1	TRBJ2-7	CASSLVQASYEQYF	TGCGCCAGCAGCTTGGTGCAGGCATCCTACGAGCAGTACTTC
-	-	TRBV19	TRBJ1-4	CASKIRTDFNEKLFF	TGTGCCAGCAAAATCCGGACAGACTTTAATGAAAAACTGTTTTTT
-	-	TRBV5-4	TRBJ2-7	CASSLGQYYEQYF	TGTGCCAGCAGCTTGGGGCAATACTACGAGCAGTACTTC
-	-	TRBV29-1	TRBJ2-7	CSVGRTVYEQYF	TGCAGCGTTGGTAGGACAGTCTACGAGCAGTACTTC
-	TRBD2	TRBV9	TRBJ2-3	CASSVDRGGTDTQYF	TGTGCCAGCAGCGTAGATCGGGGGGGCACAGATACGCAGTATTTT
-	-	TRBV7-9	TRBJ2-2	CASSLVTGTGELFF	TGTGCCAGCAGCTTAGTGACCGGGACCGGGGAGCTGTTTTTT
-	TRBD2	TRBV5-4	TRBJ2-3	CASSRGGAARDTQYF	TGTGCCAGCAGCCGCGGGGGTGCCGCGAGAGATACGCAGTATTTT
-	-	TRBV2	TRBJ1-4	CASSEPLTGEANEKLFF	TGTGCCAGCAGTGAACCTCTTACGGGAGAGGCTAATGAAAAACTGTTTTTT
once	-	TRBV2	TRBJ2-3	CASQRTSTDTQYF	TGTGCCAGCCAGCGTACTAGCACAGATACGCAGTATTTT
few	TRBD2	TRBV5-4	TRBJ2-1	CASSLGGGSYNEQFF	TGTGCCAGCAGCTTGGGCGGGGGCTCCTACAATGAGCAGTTCTTC
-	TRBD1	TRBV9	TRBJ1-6	CASSVGTGYNSPLHF	TGTGCCAGCAGCGTAGGGACAGGCTATAATTCACCCCTCCACTTT
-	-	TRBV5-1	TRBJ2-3	CASSLVGGADTQYF	TGCGCCAGCAGCTTGGTAGGGGGGGCAGATACGCAGTATTTT
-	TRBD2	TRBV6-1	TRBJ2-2	CASSEEVAGGPTGELFF	TGTGCCAGCAGTGAAGAGGTAGCGGGGGGGCCGACCGGGGAGCTGTTTTTT
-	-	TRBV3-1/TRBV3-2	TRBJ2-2	CASSPYHTGELFF	TGTGCCAGCAGCCCCTACCACACCGGGGAGCTGTTTTTT
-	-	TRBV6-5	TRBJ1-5	CASRFSLDPSGPQHF	TGTGCCAGCAGATTTTCCCTTGACCCCTCGGGACCCCAGCATTTT
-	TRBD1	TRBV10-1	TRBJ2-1	CASNNPGQGVDEQFF	TGCGCCAGCAATAACCCGGGACAGGGGGTTGATGAGCAGTTCTTC
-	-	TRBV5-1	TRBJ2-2	CASSSQGLGELFF	TGCGCCAGCAGCTCCCAGGGGCTCGGGGAGCTGTTTTTT
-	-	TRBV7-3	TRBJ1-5	CASSLTRGQPQHF	TGTGCCAGCAGCTTAACGCGGGGTCAGCCCCAGCATTTT
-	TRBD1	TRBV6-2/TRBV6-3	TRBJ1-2	CASSRDSSYYGYTF	TGTGCCAGCAGTCGGGACAGCTCCTACTATGGCTACACCTTC
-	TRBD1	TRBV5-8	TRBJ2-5	CASGDRGRQETQYF	TGTGCCAGCGGGGACAGGGGGCGACAAGAGACCCAGTACTTC
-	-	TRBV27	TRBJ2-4	CASSGRRGGAKNIQYF	TGTGCCAGCAGTGGCAGAAGGGGAGGTGCCAAAAACATTCAGTACTTC
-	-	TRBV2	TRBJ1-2	CASRTTVNYGYTF	TGTGCCAGCAGGACGACAGTCAACTATGGCTACACCTTC
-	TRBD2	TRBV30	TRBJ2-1	CTTGTSGGTEQFF	TGTACGACCGGGACTAGCGGGGGAACTGAGCAGTTCTTC
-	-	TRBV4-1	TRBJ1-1	CASSQKVVRDNTEAFF	TGCGCCAGCAGCCAAAAAGTGGTTCGGGATAACACTGAAGCTTTCTTT
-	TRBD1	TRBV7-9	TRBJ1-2	CASSFVQGPIGYTF	TGTGCCAGCAGCTTCGTACAGGGGCCCATTGGCTACACCTTC
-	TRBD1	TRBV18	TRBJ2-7	CASSSRTGASYEQYF	TGTGCCAGCTCCTCTCGGACAGGGGCTTCCTACGAGCAGTACTTC
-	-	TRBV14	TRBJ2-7	CASSHTRSLRGSYPYEQYF	TGTGCCAGCAGCCACACTAGATCCCTTCGGGGGTCCTACCCCTACGAGCAGTACTTC